This T cell receptor beta chain was documented in a study of T cell clusters in autoimmune cytopenias (dated by TCRdb to between 2018 and 2021). For the study in its entirety: A median TRB sequencing depth of roughly 56,000 reads per sample was reached, and a median of approximately 2,300 distinct TRB clonotypes per sample was obtained. TRB and IGH repertoires from peripheral blood were sequenced in autoimmune cytopenia patients at active disease and during treatment follow-up, with healthy, CLL and autoimmune hepatitis controls included alongside. The goal of the study was to determine whether autoimmune cytopenia patients have a disease-specific immune repertoire signature that could serve as a blood-based biomarker.

For each sample, TRB amplification used about 240 ng of peripheral blood genomic DNA, equal to some 35,000 genome equivalents. The paper's findings and limits, for the study overall: The T cell clusters were defined only in silico, and the functional role of the clusters still needed to be validated experimentally. TRB repertoire shifts, with less even repertoires observed in secondary cytopenia and CLL, were mostly attributed to lymphoma bias rather than autoimmunity. GLIPH results suggested that primary autoimmune cytopenia patients were missing physiological T cell clusters, with 50 or so clusters found only in healthy donors compared with roughly 15 found only in patients. Almost three-fold more exclusive TRB clusters were observed in healthy donors than in active autoimmune hepatitis patients, consistent with an autoimmunity-wide signature. In the comparison of secondary cytopenia with CLL, the cluster-lack signature was not observed, apparently because the dominant lymphoma-associated repertoire masked the signature.

Including the terminal cysteine and phenylalanine, the CDR3 comprises 15 residues. The record lacks a DNA sequence. From a lookup of the germline V gene, CDR1 and CDR2 are SGHDT and YYEEEE. To amplify TRB rearrangements, a touch-down multiplex PCR protocol was run with the TRB-A and TRB-B primer pools combined in a single tube. Illumina adapters and sample indices were added to the amplicons through two consecutive PCR reactions performed with Phusion HS II polymerase. The amplicons were purified from gel with the NucleoSpin Gel and PCR Clean-up kit, after which the amplicons were quantified by Qubit and checked for quality on an Agilent 2100 Bioanalyzer. Sequencing of the libraries was done on an Illumina MiSeq with 600-cycle, single-indexed, paired-end runs. The original methods were these. TRB reads were aligned and assembled with MiXCR version 2.1.12 using the default MiXCR reference library. A clone was defined by each unique CDR3 nucleotide sequence, and the analysis included only productive sequences supported by at least two reads. Repertoire diversity was assessed with alpha-parameterized diversity profiles (alpha 0 to 5), including the Shannon (alpha 1) and Simpson (alpha 2) indices, which were computed with an R script. The tcR package was used to compute combinatorial TRB VJ usage, which was then compared between cohorts by principal component analysis with ade4. TCRbeta CDR3s were clustered with GLIPH on cohort pairs matched by age and read depth, and cluster frequencies were compared by Wilcoxon test. TCRdb reprocessed the reads, so every CDR3 protein sequence counts as one entry and DNA is not shown. TCRdb's processing, not the authors', yielded these V and J calls. The table of this sample itemizes 9,500 or so distinct CDR3 sequences. Approximately 9.2% of the sample is in the top ten clones.

Frequency indicates this clonotype is medium-sized (0.01 to 0.1%); no count is kept. Its recognized antigen is unknown. In this chain, TRBV5-6 is recombined with TRBJ1-1. Material: peripheral blood. This receptor was obtained from a human donor with an autoimmune cytopenia or autoimmune hepatitis (not recorded which). The CDR3 sequence is CASSLGPGGINEAFF.